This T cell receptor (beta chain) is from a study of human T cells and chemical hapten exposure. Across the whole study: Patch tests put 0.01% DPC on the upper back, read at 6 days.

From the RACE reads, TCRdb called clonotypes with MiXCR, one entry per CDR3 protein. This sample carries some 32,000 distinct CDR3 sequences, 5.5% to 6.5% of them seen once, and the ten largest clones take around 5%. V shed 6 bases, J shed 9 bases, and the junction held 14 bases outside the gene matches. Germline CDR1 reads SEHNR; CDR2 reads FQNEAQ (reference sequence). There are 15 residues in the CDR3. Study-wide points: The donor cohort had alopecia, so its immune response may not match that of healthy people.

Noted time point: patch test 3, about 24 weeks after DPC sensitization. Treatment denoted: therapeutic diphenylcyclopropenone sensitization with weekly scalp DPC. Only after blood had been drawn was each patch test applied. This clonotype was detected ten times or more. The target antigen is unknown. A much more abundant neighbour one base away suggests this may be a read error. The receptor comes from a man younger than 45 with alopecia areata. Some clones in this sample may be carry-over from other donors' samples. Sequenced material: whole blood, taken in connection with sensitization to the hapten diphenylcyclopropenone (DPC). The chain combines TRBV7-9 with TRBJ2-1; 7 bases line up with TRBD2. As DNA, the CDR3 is TGTGCCAGCAGGGGGGGGACTGGCGGGAGAGGTGAGCAGTTCTTC. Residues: CASRGGTGGRGEQFF.